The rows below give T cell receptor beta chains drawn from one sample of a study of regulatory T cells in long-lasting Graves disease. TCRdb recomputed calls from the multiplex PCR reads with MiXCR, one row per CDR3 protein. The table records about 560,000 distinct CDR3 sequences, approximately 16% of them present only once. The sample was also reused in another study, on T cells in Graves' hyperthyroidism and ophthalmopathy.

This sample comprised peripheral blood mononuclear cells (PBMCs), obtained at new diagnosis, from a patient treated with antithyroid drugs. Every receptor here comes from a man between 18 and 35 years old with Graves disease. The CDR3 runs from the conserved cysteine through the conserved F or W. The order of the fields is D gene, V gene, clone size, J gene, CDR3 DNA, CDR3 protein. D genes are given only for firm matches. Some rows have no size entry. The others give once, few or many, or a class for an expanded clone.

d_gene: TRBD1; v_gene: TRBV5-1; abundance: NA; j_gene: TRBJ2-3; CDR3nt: TGCGCCAGCAGCTTAACCAGGACAGGGGGGCTGGGTACAGATACGCAGTATTTT; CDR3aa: CASSLTRTGGLGTDTQYF
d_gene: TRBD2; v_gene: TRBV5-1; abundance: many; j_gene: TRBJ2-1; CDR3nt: TGCGCCAGCAGCTTGACCTGGACTAGCGGCGAATATCACAATGAGCAGTTCTTC; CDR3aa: CASSLTWTSGEYHNEQFF
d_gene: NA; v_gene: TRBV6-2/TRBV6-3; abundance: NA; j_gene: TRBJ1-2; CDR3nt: TGTGCCAGCAGTGAAGTGGATTGGGGTTTTGCGAACTATGGCTACACCTTC; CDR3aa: CASSEVDWGFANYGYTF
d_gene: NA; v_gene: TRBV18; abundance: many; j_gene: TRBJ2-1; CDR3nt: TGTGCCAGCTCACCTGATACGGCCTACAATGAGCAGTTCTTC; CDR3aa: CASSPDTAYNEQFF
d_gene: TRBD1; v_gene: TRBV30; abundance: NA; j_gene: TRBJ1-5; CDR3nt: TGTGCCTGGAGTGGAACAGGGGGACAGCCCCAGCATTTT; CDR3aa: CAWSGTGGQPQHF
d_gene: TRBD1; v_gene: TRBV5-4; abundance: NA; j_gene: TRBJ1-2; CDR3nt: TGTGCCAGCAGCTTGGGCATGAAGACAGGGGGCGAAGGAGGCTACACCTTC; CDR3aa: CASSLGMKTGGEGGYTF
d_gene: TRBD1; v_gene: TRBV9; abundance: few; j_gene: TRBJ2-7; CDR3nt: TGTGCCAGCAGCGTAGAGGCGGGACAGGGGAATTACGAGCAGTACTTC; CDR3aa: CASSVEAGQGNYEQYF
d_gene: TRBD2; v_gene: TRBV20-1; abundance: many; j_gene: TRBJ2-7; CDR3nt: TGCAGTGCTAGAGATGTCGCGGGAGGGTCCCACGAGCAGTACTTC; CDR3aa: CSARDVAGGSHEQYF
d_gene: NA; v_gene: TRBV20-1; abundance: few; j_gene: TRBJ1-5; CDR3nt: TGCAGTGCTAGACTGTACAATCAGCCCCAGCATTTT; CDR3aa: CSARLYNQPQHF
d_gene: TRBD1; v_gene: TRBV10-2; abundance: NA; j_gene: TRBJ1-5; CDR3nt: TGCGCCAGCAGCCCGGGACAGTGGAGGAATCAGCCCCAGCATTTT; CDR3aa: CASSPGQWRNQPQHF
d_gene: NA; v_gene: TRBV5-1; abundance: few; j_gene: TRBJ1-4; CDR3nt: TGCGCCAGCAGCTTGGTCCCACCAGCTGCAACTAATGAAAAACTGTTTTTT; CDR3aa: CASSLVPPAATNEKLFF
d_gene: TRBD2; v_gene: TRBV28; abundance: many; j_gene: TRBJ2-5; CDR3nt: TGTGCCAGCAGCGGGAGACTAGCGGGCCAAGAGACCCAGTACTTC; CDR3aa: CASSGRLAGQETQYF
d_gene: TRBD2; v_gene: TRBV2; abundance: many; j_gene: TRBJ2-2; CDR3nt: TGTGCCAGCAGCTGGACTAGCGGGAACACCGGGGAGCTGTTTTTT; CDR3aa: CASSWTSGNTGELFF
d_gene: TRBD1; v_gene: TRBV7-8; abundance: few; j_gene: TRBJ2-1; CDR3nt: TGTGCCAGCAGCCTAAACAGGGGACCCTATACTACGAATGAGCAGTTCTTC; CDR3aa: CASSLNRGPYTTNEQFF
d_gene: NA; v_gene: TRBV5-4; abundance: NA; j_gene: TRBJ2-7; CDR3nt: TGTGCCAGCAGCCGTAATCAGGGGACGGCACACTACGAGCAGTACTTC; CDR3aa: CASSRNQGTAHYEQYF
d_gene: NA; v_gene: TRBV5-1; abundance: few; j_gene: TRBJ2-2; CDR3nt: TGCGCCACCAAAGGCCTAGCTGAGAACACCGGGGAGCTGTTTTTT; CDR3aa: CATKGLAENTGELFF
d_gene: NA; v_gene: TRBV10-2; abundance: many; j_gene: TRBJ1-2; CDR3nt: TGCGCCAGCAGTGAGGCGGGAGACTTCAACTATGGCTACACCTTC; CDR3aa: CASSEAGDFNYGYTF
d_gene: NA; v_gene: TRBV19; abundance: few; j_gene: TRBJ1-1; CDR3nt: TGTGCCAGTAGTATCTCAGGGATCCTATCAGTGTCGAACACTGAAGCTTTCTTT; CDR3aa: CASSISGILSVSNTEAFF
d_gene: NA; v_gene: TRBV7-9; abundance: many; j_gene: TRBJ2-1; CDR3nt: TGTGCCAGCAGCCCGGTGGGGCTCCCCCACAATGAGCAGTTCTTC; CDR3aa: CASSPVGLPHNEQFF
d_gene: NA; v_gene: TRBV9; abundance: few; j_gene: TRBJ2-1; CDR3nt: TGTGCCAGCAGCGCATTAATCACCCCGGGCGGCTACAATGAGCAGTTCTTC; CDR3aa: CASSALITPGGYNEQFF
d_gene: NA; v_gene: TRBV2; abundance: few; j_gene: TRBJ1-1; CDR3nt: TGTGCCAGCAGTGAAGCGCTATACAACACTGAAGCTTTCTTT; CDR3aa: CASSEALYNTEAFF
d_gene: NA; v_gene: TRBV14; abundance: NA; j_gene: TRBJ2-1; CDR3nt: TGTGCCAGCAGCCAATCCCTAGGGGGGAGGTATCCCAATGAGCAGTTCTTC; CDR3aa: CASSQSLGGRYPNEQFF
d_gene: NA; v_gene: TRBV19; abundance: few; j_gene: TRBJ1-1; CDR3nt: TGTGCCACGAGGGACGCGGGCACTGAAGCTTTCTTT; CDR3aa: CATRDAGTEAFF
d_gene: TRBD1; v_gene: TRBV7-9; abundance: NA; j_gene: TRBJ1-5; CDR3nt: TGTGCCAGCAGCAAAGAACAGGGGACTAGCAATCAGCCCCAGCATTTT; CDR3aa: CASSKEQGTSNQPQHF
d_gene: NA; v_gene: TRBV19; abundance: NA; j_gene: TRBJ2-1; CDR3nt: TGTGCCAGTACCAAGAGCCGGGCTACTTACAATGAGCAGTTCTTC; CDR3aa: CASTKSRATYNEQFF
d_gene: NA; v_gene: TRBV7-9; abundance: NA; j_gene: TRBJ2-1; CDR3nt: TGTGCCAGCAGCTTGGACAGCTCCTTTCCCAATGAGCAGTTCTTC; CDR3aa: CASSLDSSFPNEQFF
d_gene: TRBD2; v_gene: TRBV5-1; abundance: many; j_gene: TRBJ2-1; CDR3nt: TGCGCCAGCAGCTTGAGGACTAGCGGGGAGATTGAGCAGTTCTTC; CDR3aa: CASSLRTSGEIEQFF
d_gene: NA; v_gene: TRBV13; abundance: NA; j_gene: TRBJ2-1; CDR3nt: TGTGCCAGCAGCCACGTAGGGAGGGAGCAGTTCTTC; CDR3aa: CASSHVGREQFF